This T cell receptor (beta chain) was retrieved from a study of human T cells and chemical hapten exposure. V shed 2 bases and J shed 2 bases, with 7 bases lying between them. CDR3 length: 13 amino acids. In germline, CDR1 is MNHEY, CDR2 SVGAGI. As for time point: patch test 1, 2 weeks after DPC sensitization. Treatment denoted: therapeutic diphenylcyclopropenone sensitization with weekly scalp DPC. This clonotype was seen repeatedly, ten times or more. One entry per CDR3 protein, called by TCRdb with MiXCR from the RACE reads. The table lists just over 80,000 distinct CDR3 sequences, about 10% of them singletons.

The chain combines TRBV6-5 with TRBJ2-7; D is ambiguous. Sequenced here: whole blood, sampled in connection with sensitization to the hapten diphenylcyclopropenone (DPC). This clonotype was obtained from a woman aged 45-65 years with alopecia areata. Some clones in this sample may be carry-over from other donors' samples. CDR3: CASSYLGTYEQYF. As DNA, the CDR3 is TGTGCCAGCAGTTACCTAGGAACCTACGAGCAGTACTTC.